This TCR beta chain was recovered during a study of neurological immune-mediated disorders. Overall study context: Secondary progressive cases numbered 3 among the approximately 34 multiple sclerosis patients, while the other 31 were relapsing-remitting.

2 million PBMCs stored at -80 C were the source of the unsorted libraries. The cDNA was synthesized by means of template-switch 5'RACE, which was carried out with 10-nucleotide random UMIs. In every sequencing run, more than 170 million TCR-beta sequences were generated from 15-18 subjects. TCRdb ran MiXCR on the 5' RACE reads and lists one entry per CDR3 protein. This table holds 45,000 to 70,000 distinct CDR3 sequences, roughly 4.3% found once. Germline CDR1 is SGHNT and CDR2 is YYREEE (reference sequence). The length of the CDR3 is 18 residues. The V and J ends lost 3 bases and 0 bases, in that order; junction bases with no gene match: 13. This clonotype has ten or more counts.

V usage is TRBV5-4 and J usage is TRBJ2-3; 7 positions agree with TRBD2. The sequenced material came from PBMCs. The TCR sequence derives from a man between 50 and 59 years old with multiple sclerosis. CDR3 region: CASSWGWGGDSSTDTQYF. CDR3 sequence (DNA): TGTGCCAGCAGCTGGGGTTGGGGGGGTGACTCTAGCACAGATACGCAGTATTTT.